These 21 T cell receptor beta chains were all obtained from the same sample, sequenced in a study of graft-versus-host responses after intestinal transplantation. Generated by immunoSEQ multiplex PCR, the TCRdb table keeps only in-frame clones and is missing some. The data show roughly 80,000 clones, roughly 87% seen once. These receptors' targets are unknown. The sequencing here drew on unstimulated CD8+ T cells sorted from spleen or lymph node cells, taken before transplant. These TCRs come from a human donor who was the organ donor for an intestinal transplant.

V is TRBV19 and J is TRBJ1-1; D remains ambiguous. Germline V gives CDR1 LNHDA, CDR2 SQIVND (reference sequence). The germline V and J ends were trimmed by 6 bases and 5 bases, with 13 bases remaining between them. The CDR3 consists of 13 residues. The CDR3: CASSEDGSTEAFF. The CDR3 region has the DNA TGTGCCAGTAGCGAAGATGGGTCGACTGAAGCTTTCTTT.

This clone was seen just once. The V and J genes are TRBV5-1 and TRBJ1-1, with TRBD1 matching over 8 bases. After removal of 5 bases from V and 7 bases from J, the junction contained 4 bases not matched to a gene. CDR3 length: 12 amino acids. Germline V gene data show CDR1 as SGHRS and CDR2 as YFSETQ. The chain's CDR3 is CASRGQGVEAFF. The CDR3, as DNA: TGCGCCAGCAGAGGACAGGGCGTTGAAGCTTTCTTT.

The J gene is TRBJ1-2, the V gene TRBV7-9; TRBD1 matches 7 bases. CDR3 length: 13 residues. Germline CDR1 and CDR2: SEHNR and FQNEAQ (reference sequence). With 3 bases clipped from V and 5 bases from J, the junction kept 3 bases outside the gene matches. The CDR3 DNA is TGTGCCAGCAGCTTCCAGGGGGTTTATGGCTACACCTTC. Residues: CASSFQGVYGYTF.

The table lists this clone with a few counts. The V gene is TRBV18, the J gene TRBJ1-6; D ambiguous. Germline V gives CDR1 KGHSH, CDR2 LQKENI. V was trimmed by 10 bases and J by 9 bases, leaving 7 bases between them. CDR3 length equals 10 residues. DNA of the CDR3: TGTGCCATCGCAGGTTCACCCCTCCACTTT. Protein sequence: CAIAGSPLHF.

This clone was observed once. This CDR3 reads CASGSPLHF. In nucleotides, the CDR3 is TGTGCCAGCGGATCACCCCTCCACTTT. This chain uses TRBV9 with TRBJ1-6; D ambiguous. Per germline, CDR1 SGDLS and CDR2 YYNGEE. Trimming took off 7 bases at V and 10 bases at J, with 3 bases between the two ends. The CDR3 loop spans 9 amino acids.

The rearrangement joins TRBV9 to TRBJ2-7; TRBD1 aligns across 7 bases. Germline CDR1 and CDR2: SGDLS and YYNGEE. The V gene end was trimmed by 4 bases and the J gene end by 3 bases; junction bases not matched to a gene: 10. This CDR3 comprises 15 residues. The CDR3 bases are TGTGCCAGCAGCCCCGAGGGGACAGCTTACTACGAGCAGTACTTC. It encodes CASSPEGTAYYEQYF.

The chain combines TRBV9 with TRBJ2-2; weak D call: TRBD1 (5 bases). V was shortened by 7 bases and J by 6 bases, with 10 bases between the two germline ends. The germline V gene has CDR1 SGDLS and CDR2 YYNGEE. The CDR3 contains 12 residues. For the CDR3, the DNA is TGTGCCAGCTCCGACAGTTCCGGGGAGCTGTTTTTT. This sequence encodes CASSDSSGELFF.

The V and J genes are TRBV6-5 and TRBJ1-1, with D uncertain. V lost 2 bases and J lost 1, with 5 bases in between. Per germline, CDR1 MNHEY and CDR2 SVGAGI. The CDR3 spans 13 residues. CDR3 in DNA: TGTGCCAGCAGTTACACGGAGAACACTGAAGCTTTCTTT. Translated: CASSYTENTEAFF.

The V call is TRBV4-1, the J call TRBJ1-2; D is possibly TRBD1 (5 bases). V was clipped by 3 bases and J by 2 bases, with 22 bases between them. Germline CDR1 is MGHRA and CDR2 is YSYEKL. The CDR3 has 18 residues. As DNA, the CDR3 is TGCGCCAGCAGCCAGGGGGGTTGGACGGACTATTTAAACTATGGCTACACCTTC. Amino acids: CASSQGGWTDYLNYGYTF.

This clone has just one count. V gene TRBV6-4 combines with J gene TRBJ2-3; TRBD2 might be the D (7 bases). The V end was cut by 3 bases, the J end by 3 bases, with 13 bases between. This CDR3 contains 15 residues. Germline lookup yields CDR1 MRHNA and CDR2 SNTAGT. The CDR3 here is CASSERGGATDTQYF. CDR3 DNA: TGTGCCAGCAGTGAAAGGGGGGGGGCGACAGATACGCAGTATTTT.

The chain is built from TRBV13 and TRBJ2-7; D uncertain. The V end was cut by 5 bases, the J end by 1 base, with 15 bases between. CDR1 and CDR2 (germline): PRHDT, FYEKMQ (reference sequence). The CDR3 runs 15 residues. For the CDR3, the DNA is TGTGCCAGCAGCGCCGCGTCCGCTATATCCTACGAGCAGTACTTC. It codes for CASSAASAISYEQYF.

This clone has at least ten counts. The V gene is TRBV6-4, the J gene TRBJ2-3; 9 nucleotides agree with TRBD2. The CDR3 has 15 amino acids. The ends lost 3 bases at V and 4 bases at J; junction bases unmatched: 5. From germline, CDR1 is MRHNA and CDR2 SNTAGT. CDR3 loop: CASSEAGGGADTQYF. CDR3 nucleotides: TGTGCCAGCAGTGAGGCAGGCGGGGGGGCAGATACGCAGTATTTT.

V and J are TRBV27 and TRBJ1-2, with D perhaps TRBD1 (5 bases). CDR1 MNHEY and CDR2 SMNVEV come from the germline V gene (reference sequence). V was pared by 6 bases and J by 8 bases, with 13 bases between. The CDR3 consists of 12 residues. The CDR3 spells CASRDGGYGYTF. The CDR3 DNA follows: TGTGCCAGCAGGGACGGGGGGTACGGCTACACCTTC.

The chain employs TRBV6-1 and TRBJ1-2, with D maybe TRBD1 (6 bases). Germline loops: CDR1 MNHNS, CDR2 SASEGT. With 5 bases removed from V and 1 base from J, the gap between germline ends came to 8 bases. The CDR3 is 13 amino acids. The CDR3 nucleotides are TGTGCCAGCAGTACAGGGATTAACTATGGCTACACCTTC. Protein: CASSTGINYGYTF.

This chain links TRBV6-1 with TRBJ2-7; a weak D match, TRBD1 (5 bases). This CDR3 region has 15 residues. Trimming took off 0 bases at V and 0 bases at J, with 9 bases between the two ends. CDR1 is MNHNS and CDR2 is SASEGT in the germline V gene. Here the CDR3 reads CASSEAPDSSYEQYF. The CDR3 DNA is TGTGCCAGCAGTGAAGCTCCTGACAGCTCCTACGAGCAGTACTTC.

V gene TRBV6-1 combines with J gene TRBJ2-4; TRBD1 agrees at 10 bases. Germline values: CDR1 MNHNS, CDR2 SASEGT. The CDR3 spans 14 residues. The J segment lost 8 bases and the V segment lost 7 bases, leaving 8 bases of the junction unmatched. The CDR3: CASNPGQGWDIQYF. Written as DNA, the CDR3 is TGTGCCAGCAACCCGGGACAGGGGTGGGACATTCAGTACTTC.

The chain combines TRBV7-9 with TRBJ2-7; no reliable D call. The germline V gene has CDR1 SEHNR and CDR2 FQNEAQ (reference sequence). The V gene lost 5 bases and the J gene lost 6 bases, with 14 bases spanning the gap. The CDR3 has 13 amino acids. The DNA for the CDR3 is TGTGCCAGCAGCCCTCATTGGGTTCCCGAGCAGTACTTC. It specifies CASSPHWVPEQYF.

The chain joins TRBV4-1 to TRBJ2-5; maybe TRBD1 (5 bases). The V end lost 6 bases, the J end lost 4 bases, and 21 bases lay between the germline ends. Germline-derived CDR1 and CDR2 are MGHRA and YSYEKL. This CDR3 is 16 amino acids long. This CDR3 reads CASSFVEGAHLETQYF. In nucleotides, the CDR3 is TGCGCCAGCAGTTTCGTTGAAGGGGCCCATCTAGAGACCCAGTACTTC.

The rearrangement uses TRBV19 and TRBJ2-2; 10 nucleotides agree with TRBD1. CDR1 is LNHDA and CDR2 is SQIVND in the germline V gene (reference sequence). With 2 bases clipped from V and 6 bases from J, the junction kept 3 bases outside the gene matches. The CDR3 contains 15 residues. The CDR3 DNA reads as TGTGCCAGTAGTATAAGCGGGACAGGGGCCGGGGAGCTGTTTTTT. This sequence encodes CASSISGTGAGELFF.

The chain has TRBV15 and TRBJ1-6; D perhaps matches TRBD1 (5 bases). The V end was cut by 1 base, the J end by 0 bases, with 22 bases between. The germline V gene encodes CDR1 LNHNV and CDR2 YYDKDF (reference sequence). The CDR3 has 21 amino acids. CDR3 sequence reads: CATSRVEGPHSLSSYNSPLHF. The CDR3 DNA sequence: TGTGCCACCAGCAGAGTGGAGGGGCCACATTCTTTGAGCTCCTATAATTCACCCCTCCACTTT.

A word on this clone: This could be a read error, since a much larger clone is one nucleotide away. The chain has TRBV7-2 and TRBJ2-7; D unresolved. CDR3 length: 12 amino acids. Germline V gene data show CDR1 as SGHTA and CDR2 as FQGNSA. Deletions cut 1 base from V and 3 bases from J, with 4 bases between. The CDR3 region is CASSLGDYEQYF. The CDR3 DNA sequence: TGTGCCAGCAGCTTAGGGGACTACGAGCAGTACTTC.